The 22 T cell receptor beta chains reported below all come from one sample, sequenced in a study of T-cell memory formation after mild COVID-19. TCRdb passed the 5' RACE reads through MiXCR, listing each CDR3 protein once. The profile covers fewer than 700,000 distinct CDR3 sequences, with roughly 18% appearing a single time and 12% taken by the ten largest. Sample: PBMCs or a T cell subset sorted from them (not recorded which). These TCRs come from an adult woman who had mild COVID-19 (a few samples of this study predate the infection). Cell type and time point are not known.

This clonotype was picked up a small number of times. The chain employs TRBV4-3 and TRBJ1-1, with D tentatively TRBD1 (6 bases). The germline V and J ends were trimmed by 3 bases and 1 base, with 9 bases remaining between them. The CDR3 is 14 residues long. Germline V gene data show CDR1 as LGHNA and CDR2 as YSLEER. The CDR3 is CASSHGTWNTEAFF. Written as DNA, the CDR3 is TGCGCCAGCAGCCATGGGACATGGAACACTGAAGCTTTCTTT.

This chain joins TRBV10-3 and TRBJ2-4; D is unresolved. Trimming removed 8 bases at V and 7 bases at J, with 15 bases between. Germline V lookup: CDR1 ENHRY, CDR2 SYGVKD. The CDR3 extends over 13 amino acids. In DNA form, the CDR3 reads TGTGCCATCTCGTCGGACGAGTCGAACATTCAGTACTTC. Translation gives CAISSDESNIQYF.

This chain joins TRBV5-1 and TRBJ2-4; 8 bases are shared with TRBD2. J gave up 3 bases and V 0 bases, and 5 bases lay outside the gene matches. Germline V gene sequence: CDR1 SGHRS, CDR2 YFSETQ. The CDR3 is 16 residues long. CDR3 bases: TGCGCCAGCAGCTTGGCTTCAGCGGGAGACAAAAACATTCAGTACTTC. This encodes CASSLASAGDKNIQYF.

This clonotype appeared a few times. This chain joins TRBV2 and TRBJ2-1; D unclear. Germline V gives CDR1 SNHLY, CDR2 FYNNEI. CDR3 length: 13 amino acids. Trimming stripped 4 bases from V and 2 bases from J, with 6 bases between. The CDR3: CASSGKTYNEQFF. The CDR3 DNA reads TGTGCCAGCAGTGGGAAGACCTACAATGAGCAGTTCTTC.

This clonotype showed up just a few times. The chain carries TRBV7-9 and TRBJ2-1; D call uncertain. Germline lookup yields CDR1 SEHNR and CDR2 FQNEAQ (reference sequence). There are 12 residues in the CDR3. Trimming stripped 11 bases from V and 5 bases from J, with 13 bases between. The CDR3 DNA reads TGTGCCTCCCAGGCGGCAGACAATGAGCAGTTCTTC. Protein product: CASQAADNEQFF.

The V call is TRBV4-3, the J call TRBJ1-5, with D possibly TRBD1 on 5 matching bases. Trimming pared 1 base from V and 7 bases from J, leaving 11 bases between. The CDR3 has 14 residues. Germline V gene data show CDR1 as LGHNA and CDR2 as YSLEER. The CDR3 spells CASSQGGAGQPQHF. The CDR3 bases are TGCGCCAGCAGCCAAGGCGGGGCCGGACAGCCCCAGCATTTT.

V usage is TRBV3-1 and J usage is TRBJ2-1; D could derive from TRBD1 or TRBD2 (6 bases each). The CDR3 contains 14 residues. V was clipped by 0 bases and J by 8 bases, with 11 bases between them. Germline V gene sequence: CDR1 LGHDT, CDR2 YNNKEL (reference sequence). CDR3 bases: TGTGCCAGCAGCCAAGATAGGGGGGCTCATGAGCAGTTCTTC. Amino acids: CASSQDRGAHEQFF.

The V and J genes are TRBV4-3 and TRBJ2-2; D is possibly TRBD1 (6 bases). V lost 0 bases and J 6 bases, leaving 11 bases between the germline ends. The germline V gene has CDR1 LGHNA and CDR2 YSLEER. The CDR3 has 15 amino acids. CDR3 sequence: CASSQDQRGSGELFF. The CDR3 region has the DNA TGCGCCAGCAGCCAAGATCAAAGGGGGTCCGGGGAGCTGTTTTTT.

This clonotype was seen a few times. CDR3 amino acids: CSAPRAQQGSNYGYTF. The CDR3, as DNA: TGCAGTGCTCCCAGGGCCCAACAGGGGTCTAACTATGGCTACACCTTC. This sequence joins TRBV20-1 and TRBJ1-2, with TRBD1 identical over 7 bases. This CDR3 has 16 amino acids. After removal of 5 bases from V and 0 bases from J, the junction contained 12 bases not matched to a gene. Looked up from germline, CDR1 is DFQATT and CDR2 is SNEGSKA (reference sequence).

This clonotype was recorded a few times. V gene TRBV28 combines with J gene TRBJ2-3; 10 nucleotides line up with TRBD2. Trimming took 5 bases from V and 3 from J; bases not matched to a gene: 11. Looked up from germline, CDR1 is MDHEN and CDR2 is SYDVKM. CDR3 size: 17 residues. CDR3 sequence reads: CASSPAWASGGTDTQYF. The CDR3 DNA is TGTGCCAGCAGTCCCGCGTGGGCTAGCGGGGGAACAGATACGCAGTATTTT.

This clonotype came up a few times. The chain is built from TRBV4-2 and TRBJ1-2; D gene ambiguous. Germline CDR1 is LGHNA and CDR2 is YNFKEQ. The CDR3 spans 15 residues. V was shortened by 0 bases and J by 4 bases, with 12 bases between the two germline ends. The CDR3 is CASSQEREQFYGYTF. As DNA, the CDR3 is TGTGCCAGCAGCCAAGAGCGAGAACAGTTCTATGGCTACACCTTC.

This clonotype has just a few counts. The chain employs TRBV27 and TRBJ2-5, with D perhaps assigned TRBD1 or TRBD2 (5 bases each). Germline-derived CDR1 and CDR2 are MNHEY and SMNVEV (reference sequence). The CDR3 spans 15 residues. Trimming shortened V by 3 bases and J by 5 bases, and 16 bases separated the two germline ends. DNA of the CDR3: TGTGCCAGCAGTTTGAGAGGGGCCGATGTGGAGACCCAGTACTTC. Amino acid sequence: CASSLRGADVETQYF.

The CDR3 DNA reads as TGTGCCAGCTCACCGTTGATAAGTGACACTGAAGCTTTCTTT. Its translation is CASSPLISDTEAFF. The chain links TRBV18 to TRBJ1-1, with D uncertain. From germline, CDR1 is KGHSH and CDR2 LQKENI. This CDR3 region has 14 residues. Trimming left V 3 bases short and J 3 bases short, with 11 bases between.

The DNA for the CDR3 is TGCAGTGCTAGACAGGACTCTGACTATGGCTACACCTTC. It encodes CSARQDSDYGYTF. The chain couples TRBV20-1 to TRBJ1-2; D call uncertain. CDR3 length: 13 amino acids. Germline-derived CDR1 and CDR2 are DFQATT and SNEGSKA (reference sequence). Trimming took 2 bases from V and 3 from J, leaving 10 bases between them.

The chain links TRBV13 to TRBJ2-3; 7 nucleotides align to TRBD2. V lost 3 bases, J lost 1 base, and 4 bases stayed unmatched. CDR3 length: 15 amino acids. Germline V gene data show CDR1 as PRHDT and CDR2 as FYEKMQ (reference sequence). CDR3 protein: CASSFAGEGTDTQYF. The CDR3 DNA reads as TGTGCCAGCAGCTTCGCGGGGGAGGGCACAGATACGCAGTATTTT.

The chain has TRBV7-2 and TRBJ1-6; D gene uncertain. The ends were cut back, 5 bases at V and 7 bases at J, with 15 bases in the middle. CDR1 and CDR2 (germline): SGHTA, FQGNSA. The CDR3 runs 15 residues. CDR3 bases: TGTGCCAGCAGCCCCCTGGAATGGGCAAATTCACCCCTCCACTTT. Protein product: CASSPLEWANSPLHF.

This clonotype has only a few counts. The genes are TRBV12-3 or TRBV12-4 and TRBJ1-1; 8 bases are a match to TRBD1. After removal of 7 bases from V and 4 bases from J, the junction contained 8 bases not matched to a gene. This CDR3 has 14 amino acids. The CDR3 protein is CASTPGQGGTEAFF. The CDR3 DNA is TGTGCCAGCACCCCAGGACAGGGAGGCACTGAAGCTTTCTTT.

This chain connects TRBV24-1 to TRBJ1-5, with D perhaps TRBD1 (6 bases). Germline CDR1 is KGHDR and CDR2 is SFDVKD. The V and J ends lost 3 bases and 6 bases respectively, with 11 bases between them. The CDR3 covers 14 residues. The CDR3 sequence is CATSDTGRGQPQHF. The CDR3 region has the DNA TGTGCCACCAGTGATACAGGGCGAGGTCAGCCCCAGCATTTT.

The chain uses TRBV18 and TRBJ1-1; 7 nucleotides align to TRBD1. Germline V gene sequence: CDR1 KGHSH, CDR2 LQKENI. Trimming removed 8 bases from V and 0 bases from J; junction bases left unmatched: 3. The CDR3 sequence is 13 residues long. CDR3 sequence reads: CASGQAMNTEAFF. The CDR3 coding sequence is TGTGCCAGCGGACAGGCGATGAACACTGAAGCTTTCTTT. Filled out from reference TRBV18 and TRBJ1-1, the complete variable domain reads NAGVMQNPRHLVRRRGQEARLRCSPMKGHSHVYWYRQLPEEGLKFMVYLQKENIIDESGMPKERFSAEFPKEGPSILRIQQVVRGDSAAYFCASGQAMNTEAFFGQGTRLTVV.

The chain recombines TRBV29-1 with TRBJ2-1; 7 bases map to TRBD1. V dropped 6 bases and J dropped 6; count of bases not matched to a gene: 14. The CDR3 extends over 15 amino acids. CDR1 and CDR2 from the germline V gene are SQVTM and ANQGSEA. As DNA, the CDR3 is TGCAGCGTCGAAACCGGGACAGTTTCAGTCAATGAGCAGTTCTTC. Amino acids: CSVETGTVSVNEQFF.

This clonotype was counted between two and nine times. The chain employs TRBV9 and TRBJ2-4, with 7 bases identical to TRBD1. The CDR3 runs to 15 residues. CDR1 and CDR2 (germline): SGDLS, YYNGEE. V lost 3 bases and J lost 4; bases outside the gene matches: 7. CDR3 DNA: TGTGCCAGCAGCGCCCCCCTGGACAGGAAAAACATTCAGTACTTC. It translates to CASSAPLDRKNIQYF.

This clonotype has only a few counts. CDR3 residues: CASSHSSGSTGELFF. CDR3 nucleotide sequence: TGTGCCAGCAGTCACTCTAGCGGAAGTACCGGGGAGCTGTTTTTT. The V call is TRBV5-4, the J call TRBJ2-2, with 7 bases fitting TRBD2. J was trimmed by 5 bases and V by 5 bases; bases with no gene match: 9. The CDR3 is 15 amino acids. Germline V CDR1 and CDR2: SGHNT, YYREEE (reference sequence).